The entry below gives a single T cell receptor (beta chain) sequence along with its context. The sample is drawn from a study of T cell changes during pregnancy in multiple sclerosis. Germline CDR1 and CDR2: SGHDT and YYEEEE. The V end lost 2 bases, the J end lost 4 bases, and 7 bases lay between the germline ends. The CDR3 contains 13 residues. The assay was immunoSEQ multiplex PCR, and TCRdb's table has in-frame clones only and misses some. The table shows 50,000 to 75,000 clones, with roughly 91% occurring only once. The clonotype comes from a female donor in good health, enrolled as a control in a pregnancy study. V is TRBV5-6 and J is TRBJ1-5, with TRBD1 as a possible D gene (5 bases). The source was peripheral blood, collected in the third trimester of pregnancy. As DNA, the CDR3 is TGTGCCAGCAGCTTAAGGGGTAATCAGCCCCAGCATTTT. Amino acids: CASSLRGNQPQHF.